A single sample is the source of the 19 T cell receptor beta chains below, sequenced in a study of blood T cell repertoires in COVID-19. The repertoire was sequenced with immunoSEQ multiplex PCR; TCRdb's copy has only in-frame clones and lacks some. The sample contains 200,000 or so clones, 70% to 90% of which appear only once. The sequenced sample consisted of peripheral blood. These receptors originate from a middle-aged man who had recovered from COVID-19.

The sample holds one count of this clone. The chain couples TRBV28 to TRBJ1-3, with 10 bases that match TRBD1. The J call may be wrong; the DNA end is better matched by TRBJ2-2. Germline lookup yields CDR1 MDHEN and CDR2 SYDVKM. The CDR3 runs to 15 residues. The CDR3 nucleotides are TGTGCCAGCCACAGACAGGGGGCGAGGACCGGGGAGCTGTTTTTT. It is translated as CASHRQGARTGELFF.

The rearrangement joins TRBV24-1 to TRBJ2-1, with 8 bases matching TRBD1. In germline, CDR1 is KGHDR, CDR2 SFDVKD. CDR3 length: 17 residues. V shed 4 bases, J shed 4 bases, and the junction held 11 bases outside the gene matches. The CDR3: CATSETGQGLFYNEQFF. CDR3 coding DNA: TGTGCCACCAGTGAAACCGGACAGGGACTCTTTTACAATGAGCAGTTCTTC.

V gene TRBV6-5 combines with J gene TRBJ2-7, with D maybe TRBD1 (6 bases). Germline V gives CDR1 MNHEY, CDR2 SVGAGI. The V end lost 5 bases, the J end lost 3 bases, and 11 bases lay between the germline ends. The CDR3 consists of 13 residues. The CDR3 nucleotides read TGTGCCAGCAGTCTTAAGGGGGTCTACGAGCAGTACTTC. As protein: CASSLKGVYEQYF.

The gene calls are TRBV4-1 and TRBJ2-1, with D possibly TRBD1 on 6 matching bases. V shed 3 bases and J shed 4 bases, with 10 bases lying between them. This CDR3 has 14 residues. The germline gives CDR1 MGHRA, CDR2 YSYEKL. The CDR3 protein is CASSQDTGYNEQFF. The CDR3 DNA reads as TGCGCCAGCAGCCAGGACACAGGGTACAATGAGCAGTTCTTC.

This chain joins TRBV30 and TRBJ1-2; 8 nucleotides align to TRBD1. From germline, CDR1 is GTSNPN and CDR2 SVGIG (reference sequence). With 4 bases clipped from V and 4 bases from J, the junction kept 5 bases outside the gene matches. The CDR3 runs to 13 residues. This chain's CDR3 is CAWNSDRAYGYTF. CDR3 sequence (DNA): TGTGCCTGGAACTCGGACAGGGCCTATGGCTACACCTTC.

This chain connects TRBV2 to TRBJ2-5; 8 bases fit TRBD2. Germline V gene data show CDR1 as SNHLY and CDR2 as FYNNEI. V dropped 11 bases and J dropped 5; count of bases not matched to a gene: 10. CDR3 size: 13 residues. The CDR3 loop reads CAGQRERRETQYF. CDR3 DNA: TGTGCCGGTCAGCGGGAGCGCAGGGAGACCCAGTACTTC.

The rearrangement uses TRBV3-1 (or the pseudogene TRBV3-2) and TRBJ2-3; D not resolved. The CDR3 covers 14 residues. Germline V lookup: CDR1 LGHDT, CDR2 YNNKEL (reference sequence). The germline V and J ends were trimmed by 0 bases and 7 bases, with 11 bases remaining between them. In nucleotides, the CDR3 is TGTGCCAGCAGCCAAGATTCCCCCCGTAATACGCAGTATTTT. It is translated as CASSQDSPRNTQYF.

The V and J genes are TRBV18 and TRBJ1-4; D not certain. The CDR3 has 14 amino acids. Germline CDR1 reads KGHSH; CDR2 reads LQKENI. V lost 6 bases to trimming and J lost 6 bases, with 14 bases between them. For the CDR3, the DNA is TGTGCCAGCTCCGGGCCCCAGGAGGATGAAAAACTGTTTTTT. Its translation: CASSGPQEDEKLFF.

The table lists this clone with a few counts. This chain joins TRBV28 and TRBJ2-5, with 8 bases fitting TRBD2. J lost 6 bases, V lost 6 bases, and 9 bases had no gene match. The germline gives CDR1 MDHEN, CDR2 SYDVKM. The length of the CDR3 is 14 residues. Here the CDR3 DNA reads TGTGCCAGCAGAACAGCGGGAGAGCGAAAGACCCAGTACTTC. Its protein is CASRTAGERKTQYF.

This clone was recorded only once. This chain uses TRBV19 with TRBJ2-2; 9 nucleotides agree with TRBD1. Germline lookup yields CDR1 LNHDA and CDR2 SQIVND (reference sequence). Trimming removed 1 base from V and 2 bases from J; junction bases left unmatched: 8. CDR3 size: 18 residues. The CDR3 protein is CASSIGFRTGANTGELFF. CDR3 in DNA: TGTGCCAGTAGTATAGGCTTTCGGACAGGGGCCAACACCGGGGAGCTGTTTTTT.

This sequence joins TRBV7-2 and TRBJ2-3, with a tentative D call TRBD2 (6 bases). The CDR3 sequence is 11 residues long. Trimming stripped 2 bases from V and 14 bases from J, with 11 bases between. Per germline, CDR1 SGHTA and CDR2 FQGNSA. As DNA, the CDR3 is TGTGCCAGCAGCTTAACGGGAGAGGGGTATTTT. Translated, it gives CASSLTGEGYF.

CDR3 in amino acids: CASSSPRTRGYEQYF. DNA for the CDR3: TGTGCCAGCAGTAGCCCCCGGACTAGGGGCTACGAGCAGTACTTC. The V gene is TRBV28, the J gene TRBJ2-7, with TRBD2 matching 7 bases. V trimming: 5 bases; J trimming: 3 bases; junction bases outside the gene matches: 10. CDR1 and CDR2 (germline): MDHEN, SYDVKM. The CDR3 sequence is 15 residues long.

The rearrangement uses TRBV19 and TRBJ2-2; the match to TRBD2 covers 16 bases. CDR3 length: 17 amino acids. The V segment lost 5 bases and the J segment 5 bases; nucleotides outside the gene matches: 5. Germline V gene lookup returns CDR1 LNHDA and CDR2 SQIVND (reference sequence). CDR3 loop: CASSSGLAGGFTGELFF. CDR3 sequence (DNA): TGTGCCAGTAGTTCGGGACTAGCGGGAGGGTTTACCGGGGAGCTGTTTTTT.

The V and J genes are TRBV27 and TRBJ2-5, with 15 positions matching TRBD2. The CDR3 length is 18 residues. From germline, CDR1 is MNHEY and CDR2 SMNVEV (reference sequence). V dropped 5 bases and J dropped 4; count of bases not matched to a gene: 11. DNA for the CDR3: TGTGCCAGCAGTCCCCGGACTAGCGGGAGGGCCCGGGGAGAGACCCAGTACTTC. Protein sequence: CASSPRTSGRARGETQYF.

CDR3 region: CASSPGMWRGDTQYF. The CDR3 nucleotides are TGTGCCAGCAGCCCGGGGATGTGGAGGGGCGATACGCAGTATTTT. The chain joins TRBV7-2 to TRBJ2-3, with a weak D call TRBD2 (6 bases). Germline CDR1 reads SGHTA; CDR2 reads FQGNSA. CDR3 length: 15 residues. Trimming took 5 bases from V and 6 from J, leaving 18 bases between them. The full variable domain, its missing parts supplied by reference TRBV7-2 and TRBJ2-3, is GAGVSQSPSNKVTEKGKDVELRCDPISGHTALYWYRQSLGQGLEFLIYFQGNSAPDKSGLPSDRFSAERTGGSVSTLTIQRTQQEDSAVYLCASSPGMWRGDTQYFGPGTRLTVL.

V gene TRBV18 combines with J gene TRBJ2-5; 8 nucleotides match TRBD2. The CDR3 is made up of 13 amino acids. J was trimmed by 5 bases and V by 5 bases; bases with no gene match: 4. Germline CDR1 and CDR2: KGHSH and LQKENI. This CDR3 reads CASSYGRDETQYF. Here the CDR3 DNA reads TGTGCCAGCTCATACGGGAGGGATGAGACCCAGTACTTC.

The rearrangement joins TRBV7-2 to TRBJ2-3, with TRBD2 as a possible D gene (6 bases). The CDR3 is made up of 16 amino acids. Germline V lookup: CDR1 SGHTA, CDR2 FQGNSA. Trimming removed 3 bases from V and 6 bases from J, with 19 bases in between. The CDR3 reads CASSFFLRELADTQYF. The CDR3, as DNA: TGTGCCAGCAGCTTTTTCCTACGGGAGTTAGCGGATACGCAGTATTTT. Full variable domain (outside the CDR3, taken from reference TRBV7-2 and TRBJ2-3): GAGVSQSPSNKVTEKGKDVELRCDPISGHTALYWYRQSLGQGLEFLIYFQGNSAPDKSGLPSDRFSAERTGGSVSTLTIQRTQQEDSAVYLCASSFFLRELADTQYFGPGTRLTVL.

This clone was picked up one time. This chain uses TRBV28 with TRBJ1-2, with D possibly being TRBD1 (5 bases). V was shortened by 2 bases and J by 4 bases, with 8 bases between the two germline ends. Germline loops: CDR1 MDHEN, CDR2 SYDVKM. The CDR3 is made up of 13 amino acids. The CDR3 region is CASSLDSGYGYTF. The CDR3, as DNA: TGTGCCAGCAGTTTAGACAGTGGCTATGGCTACACCTTC.

This sequence joins TRBV7-9 and TRBJ2-1; TRBD1 matches 9 bases. Trimming cost V 4 bases and J 7 bases; bases outside gene matches: 11. CDR1 and CDR2 from the germline V gene are SEHNR and FQNEAQ (reference sequence). This CDR3 comprises 16 residues. CDR3: CASSSTGTGLQNEQFF. The CDR3 coding sequence is TGTGCCAGCAGCTCAACCGGGACAGGGTTGCAAAATGAGCAGTTCTTC.